This T cell receptor (beta chain) was identified during a study of T cell responses to AZD1222 COVID-19 vaccine. Study-wide results and caveats: White British donors predominated, females outnumbered males, and clonal diversity was possibly underestimated. The study sampled repertoires only after the peak T cell response. Targeting of unmutated variant regions was reportedly seen in nearly half of spike-specific TCRs. Two AZD1222 doses significantly raised spike-specific TCR breadth and depth over controls.

This clone is a singleton in its sample. Its specificity is not known. One end of the junction does not line up with germline, which may come from a read error. The CDR3 runs to 14 residues. Looked up from germline, CDR1 is LNHDA and CDR2 is SQIVND (reference sequence). Sequenced by immunoSEQ multiplex PCR; TCRdb stores in-frame clones only, minus some. Among roughly 55,000 clones listed, 70% to 90% were seen once. The sequence derives from an adult in good health. This chain links TRBV19 with TRBJ2-3, with TRBD2 identical over 7 bases. Sequenced here: peripheral blood, sampled on day 0 of AZD1222 vaccination. This CDR3 is CASSIDISAGPPSF. The DNA for the CDR3 is TGTGCCAGTAGTATAGATATTTCAGCGGGACCCCCAAGCTTT.